The source of this T cell receptor beta chain is a study of cytomegalovirus exposure and HLA in healthy donors. Study-level background: Among 150 million to 200 million T cells, an earlier analysis found 120 million or so unique TCR beta sequences.

As to this clone: What it recognizes is unknown.

CDR1 is SGHDN and CDR2 is FVKESK in the germline V gene. This CDR3 is built from 15 residues. Trimming cost V 1 base and J 4 bases, with 11 bases left between them. The study, taken as a whole, reports: Across donors, sequencing depth was assumed by presence/absence analyses to be roughly uniform. The CMV antigen specificity of a few CMV-associated chains was confirmed through in vitro analysis. The study dropped some indistinguishable V segments, TRBV6-2 and TRBV6-3 among them.

The PCR ran on 60 Vbeta and 13 Jbeta primers. Sequenced by immunoSEQ multiplex PCR; TCRdb stores in-frame clones only, minus some. The sample comprises 150,000 or so clones, under 80% of which are singletons, and around 2.1% rests with the top ten. The chain combines TRBV14 with TRBJ2-1, with D possibly TRBD1 on 5 matching bases. This TCR was recovered from a female donor in good health and CMV-seronegative. The sequenced sample was PBMCs. CDR3 sequence: CASSQVTGIYNEQFF. For the CDR3, the DNA is TGTGCCAGCAGCCAAGTTACAGGAATTTACAATGAGCAGTTCTTC.